This is a list of T cell receptor beta chains from one sample in a study of identical twins. Via MiXCR, TCRdb re-called the 5' RACE reads, giving one row per CDR3 protein. The sample consists of about 520,000 distinct CDR3 sequences, less than 25% of them appearing once. The same data also went into a second study, on T cells expressing NK-cell markers.

The material sequenced was CD4+ T cells sorted from blood. The receptors originated from a woman in her late teens or twenties in good health. Each CDR3 is given with its conserved first and last residue. The D gene is left open where the match is weak. Only some rows state a clone size, as once, few, many or a class for expanded clones.

size,V,D,J,DNA,CDR3
-,TRBV20-1,-,TRBJ1-4,TGCAGTGCTCGAACGGCTGAAAAACTGTTTTTT,CSARTAEKLFF
-,TRBV2,TRBD1,TRBJ1-2,TGTGCCAGCAGTGAAGAACCGGGACAGGGTGTCTACACCTTC,CASSEEPGQGVYTF
few,TRBV6-5,-,TRBJ2-7,TGTGCCAGCAGCTACCTCGGACCGACTACCGACTACGAGCAGTACTTC,CASSYLGPTTDYEQYF
-,TRBV7-9,-,TRBJ2-2,TGTGCCAGCAGCTTCATCTCGAACACCGGGGAGCTGTTTTTT,CASSFISNTGELFF
-,TRBV18,-,TRBJ2-3,TGTGCCAGCTCAGAACAGGGCGGCACAGATACGCAGTATTTT,CASSEQGGTDTQYF
-,TRBV20-1,TRBD2,TRBJ2-3,TGCAGTGCCCCACCCTTGAGCGGGAGTAGCACAGATACGCAGTATTTT,CSAPPLSGSSTDTQYF
-,TRBV7-9,-,TRBJ2-6,TGTGCCAGCAGCCCGAACCTCTTACGCTCTGGGGCCAACGTCCTGACTTTC,CASSPNLLRSGANVLTF
few,TRBV5-1,TRBD1,TRBJ2-7,TGCGCCAGCAGCTTTGGACAGGGAGATCGTATTGAAAGCGAGCAGTACTTC,CASSFGQGDRIESEQYF
-,TRBV7-2,-,TRBJ2-5,TGTGCCAGCAGCTTAGTTCCTGGGAGACTAGTCATTAAGACCCAGTACTTC,CASSLVPGRLVIKTQYF
once,TRBV7-2,-,TRBJ2-5,TGTGCCAGCGGATCTAGCGTTCGGACAGAGACCCAGTACTTC,CASGSSVRTETQYF
-,TRBV20-1,TRBD2,TRBJ2-7,TGCAGTGCCCCTCTCAGCGGGAGGGGGGGCTACGAGCAGTACTTC,CSAPLSGRGGYEQYF
few,TRBV12-3/TRBV12-4,TRBD2,TRBJ2-1,TGTGCCAGCGTAGGACTAGCGGGGGGAAAGCGGTACAATGAGCAGTTCTTC,CASVGLAGGKRYNEQFF
-,TRBV4-3,-,TRBJ2-1,TGCGCCAGCAGCCAAGTCCCCCGGTCAGCGGAGCAGTTCTTC,CASSQVPRSAEQFF
few,TRBV12-3/TRBV12-4,-,TRBJ2-5,TGTGCCAGCAGTTTGGTGAACCCGGGGCGGGTCGGGACCCAGTACTTC,CASSLVNPGRVGTQYF
few,TRBV5-1,TRBD1,TRBJ2-2,TGCGCCAGCGGTATTCAGGGGGAAACCGGGGAGCTGTTTTTT,CASGIQGETGELFF
-,TRBV20-1,TRBD2,TRBJ2-1,TGCAGTGCAAGGCGGACTAGCGGGAGTGGGGATGAGCAGTTCTTC,CSARRTSGSGDEQFF
many,TRBV9,TRBD2,TRBJ2-1,TGTGCCAGCAGCGTAGGTGGGGGGGTCGACAATGAGCAGTTCTTC,CASSVGGGVDNEQFF
few,TRBV29-1,-,TRBJ2-1,TGCAGCTACCTCCCGGGACTCAGCTCCTACAATGAGCAGTTCTTC,CSYLPGLSSYNEQFF
few,TRBV20-1,TRBD2,TRBJ2-2,TGCAGTGCTAGAGCGACTAGCGGGAGGTGGCGGACCGGGGAGCTGTTTTTT,CSARATSGRWRTGELFF
once,TRBV27,-,TRBJ2-1,TGTGCCAGCAGTTTGAGTAGGAAAAGCAATGAGCAGTTCTTC,CASSLSRKSNEQFF
few,TRBV10-3,-,TRBJ2-1,TGTGCCATCAGTGAGCTACCCTACAATGAGCAGTTCTTC,CAISELPYNEQFF
-,TRBV10-3,-,TRBJ2-3,TGTGCCATCAGCGAACCCCTAACCAGCACAGATACGCAGTATTTT,CAISEPLTSTDTQYF
many,TRBV10-3,-,TRBJ2-7,TGTGCCATGTCCTTTAGCGGATCGTACGAGCAGTACTTC,CAMSFSGSYEQYF
few,TRBV20-1,-,TRBJ2-2,TGCAGTGCAAGGGGGAGTAGTACGAACACCGGGGAGCTGTTTTTT,CSARGSSTNTGELFF
-,TRBV5-4,-,TRBJ2-2,TGTGCCAGCAGCCGTTTGGGCCCGGGAGTTGGCGGGGAGCTGTTTTTT,CASSRLGPGVGGELFF
-,TRBV5-1,TRBD1,TRBJ1-2,TGCGCCAGCAGCTTACTCGGAGACAGGGGTAACTATGGCTACACCTTC,CASSLLGDRGNYGYTF
few,TRBV20-1,-,TRBJ2-3,TGCAGTGCACCGCTCCCCACAGATACGCAGTATTTT,CSAPLPTDTQYF
many,TRBV10-1,TRBD2,TRBJ2-1,TGCGCCAGCAGTTCAAGCGGGGGGAGCAATGAGCAGTTCTTC,CASSSSGGSNEQFF
few,TRBV6-5,-,TRBJ2-7,TGTGCCAGCAGTTACTTCGGGGCCGGGTCCTACGAGCAGTACTTC,CASSYFGAGSYEQYF
few,TRBV4-1,-,TRBJ2-7,TGCGCCAGCAGCCAAGGCCTGGGACTTGCGACCTACGAGCAGTACTTC,CASSQGLGLATYEQYF
-,TRBV30,-,TRBJ2-7,TGTGCCTGGAGTCACCGCGGGCCGGACGAGCAGTACTTC,CAWSHRGPDEQYF